This T cell receptor (beta chain) is from a study of T cells in Graves' hyperthyroidism and ophthalmopathy. Trimming removed 1 base at V and 0 bases at J, with 7 bases between. This CDR3 has 16 residues. Germline V gives CDR1 MNHNS, CDR2 SASEGT. Researchers took RNA transcripts and amplified the TCR beta CDR3 regions from them. First-round RT-PCR targeting the TCR CDR3 was performed with the HTBI primer set. TCRdb re-derived calls from the multiplex PCR reads in MiXCR, one entry per CDR3 protein. The sample shows more than 650,000 distinct CDR3 sequences, 14% of them seen only once. The TCR was taken from a woman aged 18-29 years with Graves' hyperthyroidism. Specimen: blood. V gene TRBV6-1 combines with J gene TRBJ2-6; no reliable D call. CDR3 sequence: CASSEEDGSGANVLTF. The CDR3 DNA reads as TGTGCCAGCAGTGAAGAAGACGGCTCTGGGGCCAACGTCCTGACTTTC.